These 8 T cell receptor beta chains share one sample of origin, sequenced in a study of lymphopenia after photon versus proton radiotherapy. The table came from immunoSEQ multiplex PCR; TCRdb's copy has only in-frame clones and leaves some out. The table records more than 35,000 clones, 85% of them present only once. Sequenced here: peripheral blood, sampled from a patient treated with photon-based radiotherapy. The source is a man over 45 with gastric cancer.

The V gene is TRBV18, the J gene TRBJ2-2; D is unresolved. V lost 1 base to trimming and J lost 0 bases, with 6 bases between them. The CDR3 consists of 15 residues. CDR1 is KGHSH, CDR2 LQKENI, per germline. CDR3 residues: CASSPRVSNTGELFF. CDR3 sequence (DNA): TGTGCCAGCTCACCACGGGTTTCGAACACCGGGGAGCTGTTTTTT.

The chain combines TRBV27 with TRBJ2-3, with D possibly being TRBD2 (6 bases). Per germline, CDR1 MNHEY and CDR2 SMNVEV (reference sequence). CDR3 length equals 14 residues. Trimming stripped 6 bases from V and 3 bases from J, with 13 bases between. The CDR3 protein is CASREGLGTDTQYF. The CDR3 DNA is TGTGCCAGCAGGGAGGGCCTAGGTACAGATACGCAGTATTTT.

This chain joins TRBV4-2 and TRBJ2-1; D is possibly TRBD2 (6 bases). The germline V gene has CDR1 LGHNA and CDR2 YNFKEQ. The V gene lost 2 bases and the J gene lost 2 bases, with 16 bases spanning the gap. CDR3 length equals 17 residues. The chain's CDR3 is CASSQNEEGLTYNEQFF. The CDR3 DNA sequence: TGTGCCAGCAGCCAAAATGAGGAGGGCCTCACCTACAATGAGCAGTTCTTC.

The chain joins TRBV5-1 to TRBJ2-7; 8 positions match TRBD1. The V segment lost 4 bases and the J segment 0 bases; nucleotides outside the gene matches: 3. The germline V gene has CDR1 SGHRS and CDR2 YFSETQ. This CDR3 has 14 residues. DNA for the CDR3: TGCGCCAGCAGCGCCGGACAGGGCTCCTACGAGCAGTACTTC. Protein: CASSAGQGSYEQYF.

This clone showed up just once. V and J are TRBV10-3 and TRBJ2-7; 10 bases are a match to TRBD1. In germline, CDR1 is ENHRY, CDR2 SYGVKD. J was trimmed by 6 bases and V by 7 bases; bases with no gene match: 9. The CDR3 spans 14 residues. CDR3 sequence reads: CAITTGTGEGEQYF. The CDR3 DNA reads as TGTGCCATCACCACCGGGACAGGGGAAGGCGAGCAGTACTTC.

The chain links TRBV28 to TRBJ1-3, with 10 bases fitting TRBD1. CDR3 length: 16 amino acids. Looked up from germline, CDR1 is MDHEN and CDR2 is SYDVKM. The J segment lost 8 bases and the V segment lost 1 base, leaving 8 bases of the junction unmatched. CDR3 in amino acids: CASSLLSTGGMDTIYF. The CDR3 DNA is TGTGCCAGCAGTTTATTATCGACAGGGGGCATGGACACCATATATTTT.

This clone was observed a handful of times. This chain joins TRBV21-1 and TRBJ2-4; TRBD1 is the table's D call, not checked against the DNA. TRBV21-1 has pseudogene status. This CDR3 contains 14 residues. The CDR3 here is CASSKKGPKNIQYF. Written as DNA, the CDR3 is TGTGCCAGCAGCAAAAAGGGGCCCAAAAACATTCAGTACTTC.

CDR3 bases: TGCGCCAGCAGCTTGTCGGAAGGACAGGCGTACCTCTACGAGCAGTACTTC. It translates to CASSLSEGQAYLYEQYF. This chain uses TRBV5-1 with TRBJ2-7, with TRBD1 matching over 7 bases. The CDR3 runs to 17 residues. Unmatched junction bases numbered 13, after V lost 1 base and J lost 3 bases. Germline-derived CDR1 and CDR2 are SGHRS and YFSETQ.